These T cell receptor beta chains were read from a single sample in a study of a mutant IDH1 vaccine in newly diagnosed glioma. Produced via immunoSEQ multiplex PCR; TCRdb's table is partial and in-frame only. The sample records 85,000 to 100,000 clones, about four fifths being singletons. The sequenced sample was PBMCs, obtained from a glioma patient treated with radiotherapy, temozolomide or both. These receptors were collected from a woman aged 50 to 60 with glioma. Both conserved end residues are part of each CDR3. The order of the fields is D gene, clone size, J gene, V gene, CDR3 DNA, CDR3 protein. A D gene is named only where the DNA matches it firmly. Clone size is stated in some rows and not others, as once, few, many or a class when expanded.

D: -; size: -; J: TRBJ2-1; V: TRBV6-1; DNA: TGTGCCAGTGGATCCCCGGGGGGCCACTTCGATGAGCAGTTCTTC; CDR3: CASGSPGGHFDEQFF
D: -; size: few; J: TRBJ1-6; V: TRBV5-1; DNA: TGCGCCAGCAGCTTGGGACAGAACAATTCACCCCTCCACTTT; CDR3: CASSLGQNNSPLHF
D: -; size: once; J: TRBJ1-2; V: TRBV6-1; DNA: TGTGCCAGCAGTGACTTGGTCGGGAACTATGGCTACACCTTC; CDR3: CASSDLVGNYGYTF
D: -; size: -; J: TRBJ1-6; V: TRBV30; DNA: TGTGCCTGGAGTGTACCGGACAGCTATAATTCACCCCTCCACTTT; CDR3: CAWSVPDSYNSPLHF
D: TRBD2; size: -; J: TRBJ2-1; V: TRBV6-5; DNA: TGTGCCAGCAGTTACGCGGCGGGGGGGCCCTACAATGAGCAGTTCTTC; CDR3: CASSYAAGGPYNEQFF
D: -; size: -; J: TRBJ1-2; V: TRBV7-9; DNA: TGTGCCAGCAGCTTAGCAGGAGACCTAGGCCATGGCTACACCTTC; CDR3: CASSLAGDLGHGYTF
D: -; size: -; J: TRBJ1-4; V: TRBV6-6; DNA: TGTGCCAGCAGTTGGGCAGGGGCAGAGGAAAAACTGTTTTTT; CDR3: CASSWAGAEEKLFF
D: -; size: once; J: TRBJ2-2; V: TRBV7-2; DNA: TGTGCCAGCAGCTTAGCCTGGAACACCGGGGAGCTGTTTTTT; CDR3: CASSLAWNTGELFF
D: -; size: few; J: TRBJ1-1; V: TRBV7-9; DNA: TGTGCCAGCAGCTTCGGTGTGACAGTAGAAGCTTTCTTT; CDR3: CASSFGVTVEAFF
D: -; size: -; J: TRBJ2-2; V: TRBV9; DNA: TGTGCCAGCAGCGCCTCGACAAGGTCCGGCGGGGAGCTGTTTTTT; CDR3: CASSASTRSGGELFF
D: -; size: -; J: TRBJ2-1; V: TRBV6-5; DNA: TGTGCCAGCAGCCCCTCGGGGACCCCGAGGCAGTTCTTC; CDR3: CASSPSGTPRQFF
D: TRBD1; size: few; J: TRBJ1-3; V: TRBV30; DNA: TGTGCCTGGAGTGTGGGAGGGGGCTACTCTGGAAACACCATATATTTT; CDR3: CAWSVGGGYSGNTIYF
D: -; size: -; J: TRBJ2-1; V: TRBV5-1; DNA: TGCGCCAGCAGCTTGGGGACCGAGGGGGATGAGCAGTTCTTC; CDR3: CASSLGTEGDEQFF
D: TRBD1; size: -; J: TRBJ2-2; V: TRBV5-8; DNA: TGTGCCAGCAGCTTAGACAGGGGGAAACGTACCGGGGAGCTGTTTTTT; CDR3: CASSLDRGKRTGELFF
D: TRBD1; size: -; J: TRBJ2-7; V: TRBV27; DNA: TGTGCCAGCAGTTCCTTTCGGGGGACAGGGGCATTAGGCTACGAGCAGTACTTC; CDR3: CASSSFRGTGALGYEQYF
D: -; size: -; J: TRBJ2-6; V: TRBV30; DNA: TGTGCCTGGCGGATTGGCTCCAGCTCTGGGGCCAACGTCCTGACTTTC; CDR3: CAWRIGSSSGANVLTF
D: -; size: -; J: TRBJ1-2; V: TRBV9; DNA: TGTGCCAGCAGCCCAGATGGCCAGGGCCTCCTTACCCCTGCTGGCTACACCTTC; CDR3: CASSPDGQGLLTPAGYTF
D: -; size: -; J: TRBJ1-1; V: TRBV2; DNA: TGTGCCAGCCGTGGGGCTGAAGCTTTCTTT; CDR3: CASRGAEAFF
D: -; size: -; J: TRBJ1-2; V: TRBV6-1; DNA: TGTGCCAGCAGTCCCCAAGGGGGGGCCTGGGGCTACACCTTC; CDR3: CASSPQGGAWGYTF
D: TRBD1; size: -; J: TRBJ1-4; V: TRBV25-1; DNA: TGTGCCAGCAGTGCTCGACCCCGGCAGGGGGCTACTAATGAAAAACTGTTTTTT; CDR3: CASSARPRQGATNEKLFF
D: -; size: -; J: TRBJ2-7; V: TRBV2; DNA: TGTGCCAGCAGTGGGAAATGGGGGGATCCGCGAGGTAGCGAGCAGTACTTC; CDR3: CASSGKWGDPRGSEQYF
D: TRBD2; size: -; J: TRBJ2-5; V: TRBV15; DNA: TGTGCCACCAGCGAGCGCGGGGGTGTCGAAGAGACCCAGTACTTC; CDR3: CATSERGGVEETQYF
D: TRBD1; size: few; J: TRBJ1-2; V: TRBV15; DNA: TGTGCCACCAGGTCGGACAGGGAGGGCTCCTATGGCTACACCTTC; CDR3: CATRSDREGSYGYTF
D: -; size: -; J: TRBJ1-6; V: TRBV5-1; DNA: TGCGCCAGCAGAGAGTGGAGCTCCTATAATTCACCCCTCCACTTT; CDR3: CASREWSSYNSPLHF
D: TRBD1; size: -; J: TRBJ1-2; V: TRBV6-5; DNA: TGTGCCAGCAGAGTAAAGGGAACAGGGGGCTATGGCTACACCTTC; CDR3: CASRVKGTGGYGYTF
D: TRBD1; size: -; J: TRBJ1-6; V: TRBV2; DNA: TGTGCCAGACAGGGGATTGGGTTGACCCTCCACTTT; CDR3: CARQGIGLTLHF
D: -; size: few; J: TRBJ1-5; V: TRBV1; DNA: TGCACCAGCAGCCGAGGCAGTCAGCCCCAGCATTTT; CDR3: CTSSRGSQPQHF
D: -; size: -; J: TRBJ2-1; V: TRBV5-1; DNA: TGCGCCAGCAGCTCGGCAGGGGCCTACAATGAGCAGTTCTTC; CDR3: CASSSAGAYNEQFF
D: -; size: -; J: TRBJ2-7; V: TRBV4-1; DNA: TGCGCCAGCAGCCAAGATGGCAGCGGGCCTAGACCCTACGAGCAGTACTTC; CDR3: CASSQDGSGPRPYEQYF
D: TRBD1; size: once; J: TRBJ1-6; V: TRBV6-5; DNA: TGTGCCAGCAGTTCCAGCCCGGGACAGGATAATTCACCCCTCCACTTT; CDR3: CASSSSPGQDNSPLHF
D: -; size: -; J: TRBJ1-2; V: TRBV15; DNA: TGTGCCACCAGCAGCAAGAGGGGTCTGAACTATGGCTACACCTTC; CDR3: CATSSKRGLNYGYTF
D: TRBD1; size: -; J: TRBJ1-1; V: TRBV19; DNA: TGTGCCAGTAGTTCTCCGGGACAGGGGAACACTGAAGCTTTCTTT; CDR3: CASSSPGQGNTEAFF
D: -; size: -; J: TRBJ1-4; V: TRBV5-1; DNA: TGCGCCAGCAGCCGCTACTCGCAGGCCACAACTAATGAAAAACTGTTTTTT; CDR3: CASSRYSQATTNEKLFF
D: TRBD2; size: -; J: TRBJ2-3; V: TRBV2; DNA: TGTGCCAGCAGACTGGGACTAGCGGGGGGTTTAGATACGCAGTATTTT; CDR3: CASRLGLAGGLDTQYF
D: -; size: -; J: TRBJ1-1; V: TRBV11-2; DNA: TGTGCCAGCAGCCCTCAAACAGGGTTGAACACTGAAGCTTTCTTT; CDR3: CASSPQTGLNTEAFF
D: TRBD1; size: -; J: TRBJ1-2; V: TRBV7-2; DNA: TGTGCCAGCAGCTTAATTTTCAGGGGGGATGGCTACACCTTC; CDR3: CASSLIFRGDGYTF
D: -; size: -; J: TRBJ1-3; V: TRBV5-1; DNA: TGCGCCAGCAGCCCCGGACAGAGCTCTGGAAACACCATATATTTT; CDR3: CASSPGQSSGNTIYF
D: TRBD2; size: -; J: TRBJ2-7; V: TRBV10-3; DNA: TGTGCCATCAGTGACGGACTAGCGGGGGCCTACGAGCAGTACTTC; CDR3: CAISDGLAGAYEQYF
D: -; size: -; J: TRBJ1-1; V: TRBV19; DNA: TGTGCCAGTAGTCCTGGGACCGCGAACACTGAAGCTTTCTTT; CDR3: CASSPGTANTEAFF
D: TRBD1; size: -; J: TRBJ1-6; V: TRBV6-6; DNA: TGTGCCAGCAGACGCCAGGGGGCTCCGTTGAATTCACCCCTCCACTTT; CDR3: CASRRQGAPLNSPLHF
D: TRBD1; size: -; J: TRBJ2-3; V: TRBV6-5; DNA: TGTGCCAGCAGAGCTGGACAGGGGAGCACAGATACGCAGTATTTT; CDR3: CASRAGQGSTDTQYF
D: -; size: -; J: TRBJ2-5; V: TRBV11-2; DNA: TGTGCCAGCAGCTTAGGGGCGAGAGAGGGGGAGACCCAGTACTTC; CDR3: CASSLGAREGETQYF
D: -; size: -; J: TRBJ1-1; V: TRBV7-9; DNA: TGTGCCAGCAGTAGGACTGCTGAAGCTTTCTTT; CDR3: CASSRTAEAFF
D: -; size: -; J: TRBJ2-1; V: TRBV30; DNA: TGTGCCTGGAGTGGTCCCTACAATGAGCAGTTCTTC; CDR3: CAWSGPYNEQFF
D: -; size: few; J: TRBJ1-1; V: TRBV29-1; DNA: TGCAGCGTTGAAACACCCCAAGGAACTGAAGCTTTCTTT; CDR3: CSVETPQGTEAFF
D: -; size: -; J: TRBJ1-4; V: TRBV4-2; DNA: TGTGCCAGCAGCCAAGAATATACTCCCGCGGTAGGAGAAAAACTGTTTTTT; CDR3: CASSQEYTPAVGEKLFF
D: TRBD1; size: few; J: TRBJ1-1; V: TRBV29-1; DNA: TGCAGCGCCGGACAGGGTCGCACTGAAGCTTTCTTT; CDR3: CSAGQGRTEAFF
D: -; size: few; J: TRBJ2-4; V: TRBV2; DNA: TGTGCCAGCAGGGAGGACAGCATTCAGTACTTC; CDR3: CASREDSIQYF
D: TRBD1; size: -; J: TRBJ1-2; V: TRBV19; DNA: TGTGCCAGTAGTGCGGGACAGGGGCGCTACACCTTC; CDR3: CASSAGQGRYTF
D: -; size: -; J: TRBJ1-4; V: TRBV29-1; DNA: TGCAGCGTTGAATCCGGGGGGGATGAAAAACTGTTTTTT; CDR3: CSVESGGDEKLFF
D: -; size: -; J: TRBJ1-2; V: TRBV18; DNA: TGTGCCAGCTCACCACCAATGGGGGGGACTTCGAACTATGGCTACACCTTC; CDR3: CASSPPMGGTSNYGYTF
D: -; size: -; J: TRBJ1-3; V: TRBV9; DNA: TGTGCCAGCAGCGTAGACCCAGGGGCAAACACCATATATTTT; CDR3: CASSVDPGANTIYF
D: -; size: -; J: TRBJ1-3; V: TRBV19; DNA: TGTGCCAGTAATTGGGGCCAGGGAAACACCATATATTTT; CDR3: CASNWGQGNTIYF
D: -; size: -; J: TRBJ1-2; V: TRBV10-2; DNA: TGCGCCAGCAGTGAAGGACGGTCCTATGGCTACACCTTC; CDR3: CASSEGRSYGYTF
D: -; size: -; J: TRBJ1-6; V: TRBV5-4; DNA: TGTGCCAGCAGCTTGTTTCCTCCCGACAGCACGAATTCACCCCTCCACTTT; CDR3: CASSLFPPDSTNSPLHF
D: TRBD2; size: -; J: TRBJ2-5; V: TRBV5-1; DNA: TGCGCCAGCAGCTTGACTAGCGGGGGGGAAGAGACCCAGTACTTC; CDR3: CASSLTSGGEETQYF
D: -; size: -; J: TRBJ2-6; V: TRBV4-1; DNA: TGCGCCAGCAGCCAAGATATGGTACCTGGGGCCAACGTCCTGACTTTC; CDR3: CASSQDMVPGANVLTF
D: -; size: -; J: TRBJ1-1; V: TRBV6-4; DNA: TGTGCCAGCAGGCGTACAGCGAACACTGAAGCTTTCTTT; CDR3: CASRRTANTEAFF
D: -; size: once; J: TRBJ2-3; V: TRBV19; DNA: TGTGCCAGTAGTATAGTATTAGGGCCGAACCCCGATACGCAGTATTTT; CDR3: CASSIVLGPNPDTQYF